This TCR beta chain appears in the sequencing data of a study of T-cell reconstitution after alpha-beta-depleted transplantation in children. Study results and caveats: Reportedly, alpha-beta T cells present about two months post-transplant originated from several hundred expanded clones of graft origin. Surviving recipient T cells and intrathymic progenitors accounted for some patients' high TCRbeta diversity at day 60. Among T cells one year after transplant, newly produced cells accounted for most counts and diversity.

CDR1 and CDR2 from the germline V gene are GTSNPN and SVGIG (reference sequence). V lost 0 bases and J 0 bases, leaving 9 bases between the germline ends. The CDR3 runs to 15 residues. The sample holds many counts of this clonotype. Antigen: not known. Using unique molecular identifiers, the investigators prepared the TCRbeta library. TCRdb re-derived calls from the PCR reads in MiXCR, one entry per CDR3 protein. This sample has about 580,000 distinct CDR3 sequences, with under 25% found just once. The receptor was derived from a boy in the first two years of life who had a stem cell transplant for acute myeloid leukemia, so the T cells may come from the graft donor. The V gene is TRBV30, the J gene TRBJ1-5; a weak D match, TRBD1 (5 bases). Sequenced here: PBMCs, mostly from graft donor cells, sampled 360 days after TCRalphabeta/CD19-depleted stem cell transplant. The CDR3 spells CAWSVSRDSNQPQHF. As DNA, the CDR3 is TGTGCCTGGAGTGTCTCCAGGGATAGCAATCAGCCCCAGCATTTT.